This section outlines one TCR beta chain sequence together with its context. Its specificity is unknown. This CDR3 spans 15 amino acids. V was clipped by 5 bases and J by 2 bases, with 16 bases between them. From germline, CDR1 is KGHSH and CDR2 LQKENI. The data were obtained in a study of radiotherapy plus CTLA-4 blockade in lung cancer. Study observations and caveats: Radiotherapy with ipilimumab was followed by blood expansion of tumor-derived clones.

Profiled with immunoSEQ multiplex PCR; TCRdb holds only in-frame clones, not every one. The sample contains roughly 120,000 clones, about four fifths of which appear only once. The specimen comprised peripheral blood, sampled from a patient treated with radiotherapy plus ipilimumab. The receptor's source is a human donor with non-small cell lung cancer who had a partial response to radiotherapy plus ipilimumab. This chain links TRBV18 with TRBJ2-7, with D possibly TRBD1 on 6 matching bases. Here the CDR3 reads CASSLTGQLPYEQYF. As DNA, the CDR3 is TGTGCCAGCTCATTGACAGGCCAGTTACCCTACGAGCAGTACTTC.